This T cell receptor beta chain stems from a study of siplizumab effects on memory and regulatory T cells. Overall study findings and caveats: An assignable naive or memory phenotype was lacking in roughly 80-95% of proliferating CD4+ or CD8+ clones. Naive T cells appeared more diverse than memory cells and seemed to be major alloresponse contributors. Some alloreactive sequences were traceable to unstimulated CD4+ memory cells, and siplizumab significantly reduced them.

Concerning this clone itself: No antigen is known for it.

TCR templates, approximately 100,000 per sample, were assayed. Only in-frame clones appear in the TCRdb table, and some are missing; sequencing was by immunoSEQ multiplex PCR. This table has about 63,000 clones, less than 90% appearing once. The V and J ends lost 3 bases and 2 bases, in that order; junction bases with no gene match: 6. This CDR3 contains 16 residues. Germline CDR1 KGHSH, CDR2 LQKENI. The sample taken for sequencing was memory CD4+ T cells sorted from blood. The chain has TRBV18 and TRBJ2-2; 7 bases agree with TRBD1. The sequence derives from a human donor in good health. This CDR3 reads CASSPPGTVNTGELFF. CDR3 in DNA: TGTGCCAGCTCACCGCCCGGGACAGTAAACACCGGGGAGCTGTTTTTT.